This T cell receptor (beta chain) was captured by sequencing in a study of cytomegalovirus exposure and HLA in healthy donors. Of note for this clone: Its cognate antigen is unknown.

Healthy bone marrow donors made up the cohort. Though nominally healthy at sampling, donors likely had unrecorded immune exposures. Primers for the PCR totalled 60 Vbeta and 13 Jbeta. Sequenced by immunoSEQ multiplex PCR; TCRdb stores in-frame clones only, minus some. Of under 150,000 clones listed, over 60% are singletons. Germline V gene lookup returns CDR1 LNHDA and CDR2 SQIVND (reference sequence). There are 18 residues in the CDR3. The J segment lost 1 base and the V segment lost 6 bases, leaving 14 bases of the junction unmatched. General study points: Highest at DRB1 and lowest at HLA-C, TCR association rates differed among HLA loci in a later analysis. On later analysis, the bulk of CMV-associated TCR beta chains appeared to be HLA-restricted.

Sequenced sample: PBMCs. J is TRBJ2-7 and V is TRBV19; 11 positions match TRBD1. The source is a man in his forties in good health and CMV-seronegative. Here the CDR3 DNA reads TGTGCCAGTAGCCCCGGATTCTTCGGGACAGGGGGTTCCTACGAGCAGTACTTC. It translates to CASSPGFFGTGGSYEQYF. The whole variable domain, filled in from reference TRBV19 and TRBJ2-7, reads DGGITQSPKYLFRKEGQNVTLSCEQNLNHDAMYWYRQDPGQGLRLIYYSQIVNDFQKGDIAEGYSVSREKKESFPLTVTSAQKNPTAFYLCASSPGFFGTGGSYEQYFGPGTRLTVT.